Below, 27 T cell receptor beta chains from the same sample are listed, as sequenced in a study of T cells in Graves' hyperthyroidism and ophthalmopathy. TCR beta CDR3 region amplification was performed from RNA transcripts. HTBI primers were used for first-round RT-PCR of the TCR CDR3. MiXCR was run by TCRdb on the multiplex PCR reads, yielding one entry per CDR3 protein. The sample contains a few hundred thousand distinct CDR3 sequences, around 15% of which appear only once. What was sequenced was blood. These receptors all stem from a woman aged 40 to 49 with Graves' hyperthyroidism.

This clonotype was seen many times. V and J are TRBV5-1 and TRBJ2-1; TRBD2 matches at 13 bases. Germline lookup yields CDR1 SGHRS and CDR2 YFSETQ. CDR3 length: 16 residues. Unmatched junction bases numbered 8, after V lost 4 bases and J lost 7 bases. CDR3 sequence reads: CASSGAPGLAGNEQFF. CDR3 coding DNA: TGCGCCAGCAGCGGAGCGCCGGGACTAGCGGGAAATGAGCAGTTCTTC. The full variable domain, its missing parts supplied by reference TRBV5-1 and TRBJ2-1, is KAGVTQTPRYLIKTRGQQVTLSCSPISGHRSVSWYQQTPGQGLQFLFEYFSETQRNKGNFPGRFSGRQFSNSRSEMNVSTLELGDSALYLCASSGAPGLAGNEQFFGPGTRLTVL.

The table lists this clonotype with many counts. The CDR3 coding sequence is TGTGCCAGCAGTATTCGGACAGGGGATCACGAGCAGTACTTC. Its protein product is CASSIRTGDHEQYF. This chain links TRBV28 with TRBJ2-7; 9 bases fit TRBD1. Germline V CDR1 and CDR2: MDHEN, SYDVKM. Germline trimming cut 5 bases from V and 5 bases from J; bases unmatched to any gene: 7. The CDR3 loop spans 14 amino acids.

This clonotype was observed many times. V usage is TRBV3-1 and J usage is TRBJ2-2, with D possibly matching TRBD2 (5 bases). The length of the CDR3 is 12 residues. Germline V CDR1 and CDR2: LGHDT, YNNKEL (reference sequence). V was clipped by 8 bases and J by 6 bases, with 10 bases between them. CDR3 residues: CASRGFAGELFF. DNA of the CDR3: TGTGCCAGCCGGGGATTCGCCGGGGAGCTGTTTTTT. The entire variable domain, with the rest obtained from reference TRBV3-1 and TRBJ2-2, is as follows: DTAVSQTPKYLVTQMGNDKSIKCEQNLGHDTMYWYKQDSKKFLKIMFSYNNKELIINETVPNRFSPKSPDKAHLNLHINSLELGDSAVYFCASRGFAGELFFGEGSRLTVL.

This clonotype came up a few times. The chain couples TRBV7-2 to TRBJ2-2; D not resolved. The CDR3 totals 14 residues. CDR1 and CDR2 (germline): SGHTA, FQGNSA. The V end lost 4 bases, the J end lost 8 bases, and 14 bases lay between the germline ends. For the CDR3, the DNA is TGTGCCAGCAGCTCGTGGGCCCTAACAGGGGAGCTGTTTTTT. It encodes CASSSWALTGELFF.

This clonotype was picked up a small number of times. V usage is TRBV14 and J usage is TRBJ1-3; 7 bases map to TRBD1. Germline CDR1 is SGHDN and CDR2 is FVKESK. CDR3 length: 16 residues. J gave up 0 bases and V 0 bases, and 2 bases lay outside the gene matches. The CDR3 region is CASSQDGTASGNTIYF. CDR3 DNA sequence: TGTGCCAGCAGCCAAGATGGGACAGCCTCTGGAAACACCATATATTTT.

This clonotype was found many times. This sequence joins TRBV20-1 and TRBJ2-7; the match to TRBD2 covers 8 bases. CDR1 is DFQATT, CDR2 SNEGSKA, per germline (reference sequence). The CDR3 is 16 amino acids. V was pared by 0 bases and J by 0 bases, with 7 bases of the junction left unmatched. The CDR3 loop is CSARDPSGGSSYEQYF. In nucleotides, the CDR3 is TGCAGTGCTAGAGACCCCAGCGGGGGCAGCTCCTACGAGCAGTACTTC.

This clonotype was recorded a few times. The chain couples TRBV2 to TRBJ2-5; D is perhaps TRBD2 (5 bases). The CDR3 is 15 residues long. Germline V gives CDR1 SNHLY, CDR2 FYNNEI. V was shortened by 2 bases and J by 12 bases, with 22 bases between the two germline ends. The DNA for the CDR3 is TGTGCCAGCAGTGAATGGGGTGAGCGGCACGCGTCAGAGTACTTC. It yields the protein CASSEWGERHASEYF.

The genes are TRBV6-1 and TRBJ2-2; 7 nucleotides line up with TRBD1. Germline V gives CDR1 MNHNS, CDR2 SASEGT. This CDR3 is 17 amino acids long. The V segment lost 7 bases and the J segment 7 bases; nucleotides outside the gene matches: 18. CDR3 protein: CASTGTASGIGFGELFF. DNA for the CDR3: TGTGCCAGCACGGGGACAGCCTCCGGGATAGGTTTCGGGGAGCTGTTTTTT.

In the case of this clonotype: Just one base apart from a much larger clone, this may be a read error. The chain employs TRBV11-3 and TRBJ1-6, with D possibly TRBD1 on 6 matching bases. Per germline, CDR1 SGHNT and CDR2 YENEEA. The CDR3 spans 14 residues. The CDR3: CASSAQGKASPPHF. The CDR3 region has the DNA TGTGCCAGCAGCGCACAGGGTAAGGCTTCACCCCCCCACTTT.

V usage is TRBV19 and J usage is TRBJ2-2; TRBD1 matches 8 bases. The V and J ends lost 4 bases and 3 bases, in that order; junction bases with no gene match: 7. The CDR3 runs to 16 residues. In germline, CDR1 is LNHDA, CDR2 SQIVND (reference sequence). CDR3 residues: CASSTPQGAYTGELFF. CDR3 DNA sequence: TGTGCCAGTAGTACGCCCCAGGGGGCCTACACCGGGGAGCTGTTTTTT.

About this clonotype itself: It may be a read error: a sequence one base away is much more abundant. The J gene is TRBJ1-5, the V gene TRBV2, with D perhaps matching TRBD1 (6 bases). CDR1 is SNHLY, CDR2 FYNNEI, per germline. CDR3 length: 14 residues. Trimming stripped 10 bases from V and 6 bases from J, with 19 bases between. CDR3 DNA: TGTGCCACCACCGGAACAGGGTCAGGTCAGCCCCAGCATTTT. Its translation is CATTGTGSGQPQHF.

This clonotype was seen ten or more times. The chain joins TRBV20-1 to TRBJ1-5; D uncertain. The CDR3 is made up of 13 amino acids. V was clipped by 0 bases and J by 3 bases, with 6 bases between them. Germline V lookup: CDR1 DFQATT, CDR2 SNEGSKA (reference sequence). CDR3 bases: TGCAGTGCTAGAGACACAGTCAATCAGCCCCAGCATTTT. It translates to CSARDTVNQPQHF.

This clonotype was observed a few times. The V call is TRBV10-3, the J call TRBJ2-1, with D unclear. Trimming left V 6 bases short and J 7 bases short, with 13 bases between. The CDR3 loop spans 13 amino acids. CDR1 and CDR2 (germline): ENHRY, SYGVKD. CDR3: CAIRPGPRNEQFF. The CDR3 region has the DNA TGTGCCATCAGGCCGGGTCCCCGGAATGAGCAGTTCTTC.

This clonotype was seen many times. The chain recombines TRBV3-1 with TRBJ2-2, with no clear D. Germline CDR1 reads LGHDT; CDR2 reads YNNKEL (reference sequence). There are 14 residues in the CDR3. The germline V and J ends were trimmed by 1 base and 1 base, with 4 bases remaining between them. CDR3 bases: TGTGCCAGCAGCCAAGGACTGAACACCGGGGAGCTGTTTTTT. The encoded protein is CASSQGLNTGELFF. Full variable domain (rest looked up from reference TRBV3-1 and TRBJ2-2): DTAVSQTPKYLVTQMGNDKSIKCEQNLGHDTMYWYKQDSKKFLKIMFSYNNKELIINETVPNRFSPKSPDKAHLNLHINSLELGDSAVYFCASSQGLNTGELFFGEGSRLTVL.

V gene TRBV4-2 combines with J gene TRBJ1-5; maybe TRBD1 (6 bases). With 1 base removed from V and 6 bases from J, the gap between germline ends came to 10 bases. CDR1 and CDR2 from the germline V gene are LGHNA and YNFKEQ. The CDR3 is made up of 14 amino acids. The CDR3 bases are TGTGCCAGCAGCCAAGTAGGGGGGAGTCAGCCCCAGCATTTT. This encodes CASSQVGGSQPQHF.

At least ten counts were recorded for this clonotype. The genes are TRBV6-1 and TRBJ2-3, with 9 bases identical to TRBD1. Germline V gene lookup returns CDR1 MNHNS and CDR2 SASEGT. The trim removed 7 bases at V and 2 bases at J, leaving 10 bases unmatched. CDR3 length: 16 amino acids. In nucleotides, the CDR3 is TGTGCCAGCAACAGGGGGCGCGTAGGGGTCACAGATACGCAGTATTTT. Translation: CASNRGRVGVTDTQYF.

As to this clonotype: It may be a read error: a sequence one base away is much more abundant. This chain links TRBV2 with TRBJ2-4, with D possibly TRBD1 on 5 matching bases. Germline CDR1 SNHLY, CDR2 FYNNEI. Trimming pared 5 bases from V and 8 bases from J, leaving 16 bases between. This CDR3 contains 14 residues. Written as DNA, the CDR3 is TGTGCCAGCAGTTTTGGGGCAGGTGGAGACATTCAGTACTTC. Translated: CASSFGAGGDIQYF.

This clonotype was found many times. The chain joins TRBV30 to TRBJ1-5; 7 bases agree with TRBD1. J was trimmed by 4 bases and V by 2 bases; bases with no gene match: 2. The CDR3 totals 13 residues. Germline lookup yields CDR1 GTSNPN and CDR2 SVGIG (reference sequence). In nucleotides, the CDR3 is TGTGCCTGGAGTACAGGGGATAATCAGCCCCAGCATTTT. The encoded protein is CAWSTGDNQPQHF. Based on the CDR3 plus reference TRBV30 and TRBJ1-5, the full variable domain is SQTIHQWPATLVQPVGSPLSLECTVEGTSNPNLYWYRQAAGRGLQLLFYSVGIGQISSEVPQNLSASRPQDRQFILSSKKLLLSDSGFYLCAWSTGDNQPQHFGDGTRLSIL.

This clonotype has at least ten counts. The CDR3 here is CASSQGQGYNSPLHF. DNA of the CDR3: TGTGCCAGCAGCCAAGGACAGGGGTATAATTCACCCCTCCACTTT. The J gene is TRBJ1-6, the V gene TRBV3-1, with 8 bases aligning to TRBD1. V lost 1 base and J lost 4; bases outside the gene matches: 0. The CDR3 has 15 amino acids. Germline loops: CDR1 LGHDT, CDR2 YNNKEL (reference sequence). The whole variable domain, filled in from reference TRBV3-1 and TRBJ1-6, reads DTAVSQTPKYLVTQMGNDKSIKCEQNLGHDTMYWYKQDSKKFLKIMFSYNNKELIINETVPNRFSPKSPDKAHLNLHINSLELGDSAVYFCASSQGQGYNSPLHFGNGTRLTVT.

The rearrangement joins TRBV3-1 to TRBJ2-7; D is unresolved. The CDR3 runs 14 residues. Germline CDR1 reads LGHDT; CDR2 reads YNNKEL (reference sequence). V lost 3 bases and J 4 bases, leaving 13 bases between the germline ends. The DNA of the CDR3 is TGTGCCAGCAGCCATCTGGGCACCCTTTACGAGCAGTACTTC. Translated: CASSHLGTLYEQYF.

In its sample, this clonotype was seen many times. The V and J genes are TRBV5-1 and TRBJ2-1, with 7 bases that match TRBD2. Germline V gene data show CDR1 as SGHRS and CDR2 as YFSETQ. V was clipped by 1 base and J by 3 bases; unmatched bases: 13. CDR3 length: 18 amino acids. CDR3 protein: CASSLRGGPESDYNEQFF. The CDR3 bases are TGCGCCAGCAGCTTGAGGGGAGGGCCCGAGTCGGACTACAATGAGCAGTTCTTC.

The gene calls are TRBV19 and TRBJ2-1, with D unclear. The CDR3 totals 11 residues. With 3 bases removed from V and 11 bases from J, the gap between germline ends came to 8 bases. The V gene's germline CDR1 is LNHDA and CDR2 SQIVND (reference sequence). CDR3 sequence (DNA): TGTGCCAGTAGTATTTCCTATCAGCAGTTCTTC. This translates into CASSISYQQFF.

The CDR3 DNA reads TGTGCCAGCAGCTTTGAGGGGACTGGGTTTCGGAACACTGAAGCTTTCTTT. Protein product: CASSFEGTGFRNTEAFF. The genes are TRBV11-2 and TRBJ1-1; the D gene is possibly TRBD1 (5 bases). The germline V and J ends were trimmed by 3 bases and 1 base, with 18 bases remaining between them. The CDR3 has 17 residues. Germline CDR1 and CDR2: SGHAT and FQNNGV.

The chain employs TRBV9 and TRBJ2-1, with D possibly being TRBD1 (6 bases). The V and J ends lost 3 bases and 0 bases respectively, with 16 bases between them. The germline V gene has CDR1 SGDLS and CDR2 YYNGEE. This CDR3 region has 17 residues. Here the CDR3 reads CASSATGHQRSYNEQFF. DNA of the CDR3: TGTGCCAGCAGCGCGACGGGACACCAGCGCTCCTACAATGAGCAGTTCTTC. The full variable domain, its missing parts supplied by reference TRBV9 and TRBJ2-1, is DSGVTQTPKHLITATGQRVTLRCSPRSGDLSVYWYQQSLDQGLQFLIQYYNGEERAKGNILERFSAQQFPDLHSELNLSSLELGDSALYFCASSATGHQRSYNEQFFGPGTRLTVL.

There are many counts of this clonotype. The V and J genes are TRBV2 and TRBJ2-3; D is undetermined. The germline CDR1 and CDR2 sequences are SNHLY and FYNNEI. V gave up 6 bases and J gave up 4 bases, with 14 bases separating them. The CDR3 runs to 14 residues. CDR3 loop: CASSPRAEPDTQYF. For the CDR3, the DNA is TGTGCCAGCAGCCCCCGGGCGGAACCAGATACGCAGTATTTT.

V gene TRBV10-3 combines with J gene TRBJ1-3; D is perhaps TRBD1 (6 bases). The CDR3 is 14 amino acids. V lost 6 bases, J lost 5 bases, and 14 bases lay in between. CDR1 is ENHRY, CDR2 SYGVKD, per germline. The CDR3 loop is CAIREAGQRNTIYF. CDR3 DNA: TGTGCCATCAGGGAAGCCGGACAGCGAAACACCATATATTTT.

This clonotype was recorded at least ten times. The CDR3 is CASSRSGVGETQYF. CDR3 nucleotides: TGTGCCAGCAGCCGTAGCGGGGTAGGAGAGACCCAGTACTTC. The chain combines TRBV3-1 with TRBJ2-5; 8 nucleotides match TRBD2. The ends lost 4 bases at V and 4 bases at J; junction bases unmatched: 5. The V gene's germline CDR1 is LGHDT and CDR2 YNNKEL (reference sequence). This CDR3 contains 14 residues.